The clone carrying this TCR beta chain was picked up many times. It was from about 10 ml of fresh peripheral blood that the PBMCs came. This record comes from a study of Graves' ophthalmopathy and Graves' hyperthyroidism. The CDR3 consists of 13 residues. The ends were cut back, 0 bases at V and 8 bases at J, with 10 bases in the middle. The germline V gene encodes CDR1 LNHNV and CDR2 YYDKDF (reference sequence). Beta-chain TCR CDR3 regions were amplified from RNA transcripts. HTBI-primed first-round RT-PCR preceded second-round multiplex PCR. TCRdb analysed the multiplex PCR reads with MiXCR anew, one entry per CDR3 protein. The sample lists under 800,000 distinct CDR3 sequences; 22% were seen once.

The sequence came from a young woman with stable Graves' hyperthyroidism. Some clones in this sample may be carry-over from other donors' samples. Sequences were obtained from peripheral blood. V gene TRBV15 combines with J gene TRBJ1-1; D is undetermined. The CDR3 sequence: CATSRDSKGEAFF. The DNA of the CDR3 is TGTGCCACCAGCAGAGATTCTAAGGGCGAAGCTTTCTTT. Drawing the rest from reference TRBV15 and TRBJ1-1, the complete variable domain is DAMVIQNPRYQVTQFGKPVTLSCSQTLNHNVMYWYQQKSSQAPKLLFHYYDKDFNNEADTPDNFQSRRPNTSFCFLDIRSPGLGDTAMYLCATSRDSKGEAFFGQGTRLTVV.